This TCR beta chain came from a study of radiotherapy plus CTLA-4 blockade in lung cancer. This CDR3 is 12 amino acids long. Germline CDR1 reads ENHRY; CDR2 reads SYGVKD. Trimming removed 8 bases at V and 5 bases at J, with 13 bases between. Only in-frame clones appear in the TCRdb table, and some are missing; sequencing was by immunoSEQ multiplex PCR. The data show under 100,000 clones, with around 83% seen just once and roughly 15% held by the top ten. This TCR was recovered from a human donor with non-small cell lung cancer that progressed on radiotherapy plus ipilimumab. Sequenced here: peripheral blood, sampled from a patient treated with radiotherapy plus ipilimumab. This sequence joins TRBV10-3 and TRBJ2-7; tentative D call: TRBD2 (5 bases). CDR3 bases: TGTGCCATCTCCGGGGATGCGGACGAGCAGTACTTC. This translates into CAISGDADEQYF.